A single sample is the source of the 10 T cell receptor beta chains below, sequenced in a study of T-cell reconstitution after alpha-beta-depleted transplantation in children. A TCRbeta library incorporating unique molecular identifiers was prepared. TCRdb reprocessed the PCR reads via MiXCR and lists one record per CDR3 protein. The table records about 92,000 distinct CDR3 sequences, 9% to 15% of them present only once. The specimen comprised PBMCs from the stem cell graft donor, sampled from the stem cell graft. These receptors all stem from a human donor who donated a stem cell graft to a child with inherited bone marrow failure.

This clonotype was recorded at least ten times. The rearrangement uses TRBV4-2 and TRBJ2-7; no firm D call. V lost 0 bases, J lost 0 bases, and 9 bases lay in between. The CDR3 spans 15 residues. CDR1 is LGHNA and CDR2 is YNFKEQ in the germline V gene. CDR3 nucleotide sequence: TGTGCCAGCAGCCAAGATCGGAAACCCTCCTACGAGCAGTACTTC. It specifies CASSQDRKPSYEQYF.

This clonotype appeared many times. This chain joins TRBV5-1 and TRBJ1-4, with D possibly being TRBD1 (5 bases). CDR1 and CDR2 (germline): SGHRS, YFSETQ. This CDR3 region has 15 residues. V was shortened by 4 bases and J by 8 bases, with 18 bases between the two germline ends. CDR3 sequence: CASSQGGTLGEKLFF. CDR3 DNA: TGCGCCAGCAGCCAAGGCGGGACGCTGGGGGAAAAACTGTTTTTT.

This clonotype was counted many times. The genes are TRBV12-3 or TRBV12-4 and TRBJ1-6; D not certain. V was trimmed by 5 bases and J by 4 bases, leaving 12 bases between them. The CDR3 sequence is 15 residues long. The CDR3 is CASSGGIYYNSPLHF. The CDR3 nucleotides read TGTGCCAGCAGTGGAGGCATTTATTATAATTCACCCCTCCACTTT.

This clonotype was found many times. J is TRBJ2-5 and V is TRBV28; tentatively, D is TRBD1 or TRBD2 (5 bases each). V gave up 2 bases and J gave up 2 bases, with 9 bases separating them. This CDR3 region has 14 residues. The germline CDR1 and CDR2 sequences are MDHEN and SYDVKM. CDR3 sequence reads: CASSLKGPQETQYF. DNA for the CDR3: TGTGCCAGCAGTTTAAAGGGACCGCAAGAGACCCAGTACTTC.

This clonotype was seen ten or more times. The rearrangement links TRBV6-5 to TRBJ2-5; no reliable D call. Germline CDR1 reads MNHEY; CDR2 reads SVGAGI. The CDR3 has 16 amino acids. Between the trimmed V and J ends, which lost 2 bases and 5 bases, there was a span of 18 bases. The chain's CDR3 is CASSYIGVGGTETQYF. DNA of the CDR3: TGTGCCAGCAGTTACATTGGGGTCGGCGGCACGGAGACCCAGTACTTC.

In its sample, this clonotype was seen a few times. The V and J genes are TRBV5-1 and TRBJ2-2, with D hard to call. Deletions cut 0 bases from V and 3 bases from J, with 12 bases between. The CDR3 totals 16 residues. Germline loops: CDR1 SGHRS, CDR2 YFSETQ. CDR3 loop: CASSLAMAVDTGELFF. DNA for the CDR3: TGCGCCAGCAGCTTGGCCATGGCCGTAGACACCGGGGAGCTGTTTTTT. Full variable domain (outside the CDR3, taken from reference TRBV5-1 and TRBJ2-2): KAGVTQTPRYLIKTRGQQVTLSCSPISGHRSVSWYQQTPGQGLQFLFEYFSETQRNKGNFPGRFSGRQFSNSRSEMNVSTLELGDSALYLCASSLAMAVDTGELFFGEGSRLTVL.

This clonotype was detected ten times or more. The CDR3 sequence: CSAGTSGSETQYF. The CDR3 DNA follows: TGCAGCGCCGGGACTAGCGGGAGTGAGACCCAGTACTTC. The rearrangement links TRBV29-1 to TRBJ2-5, with 14 bases matching TRBD2. With V trimmed by 7 bases and J by 5 bases, 3 bases remained unmatched. Germline V gene data show CDR1 as SQVTM and CDR2 as ANQGSEA. The CDR3 runs to 13 residues.

There are many counts of this clonotype. This chain joins TRBV28 and TRBJ1-1; possible D gene TRBD1, 6 bases. Germline loops: CDR1 MDHEN, CDR2 SYDVKM. Trimming cost V 7 bases and J 5 bases, with 11 bases left between them. The CDR3 spans 12 residues. The CDR3 DNA is TGTGCCAGCACCGTTAGGGGGACTGAAGCTTTCTTT. Its translation is CASTVRGTEAFF. The whole variable domain, remainder taken from reference TRBV28 and TRBJ1-1, is DVKVTQSSRYLVKRTGEKVFLECVQDMDHENMFWYRQDPGLGLRLIYFSYDVKMKEKGDIPEGYSVSREKKERFSLILESASTNQTSMYLCASTVRGTEAFFGQGTRLTVV.

This clonotype was detected ten times or more. The V gene is TRBV28, the J gene TRBJ2-4; 7 bases agree with TRBD1. Germline CDR1 is MDHEN and CDR2 is SYDVKM. The CDR3 runs to 14 residues. Germline trimming cut 7 bases from V and 0 bases from J; bases unmatched to any gene: 3. DNA for the CDR3: TGTGCCAGCATGGACAGGCTAGCCAAAAACATTCAGTACTTC. It specifies CASMDRLAKNIQYF. Together with reference TRBV28 and TRBJ2-4, the CDR3 gives the full variable domain: DVKVTQSSRYLVKRTGEKVFLECVQDMDHENMFWYRQDPGLGLRLIYFSYDVKMKEKGDIPEGYSVSREKKERFSLILESASTNQTSMYLCASMDRLAKNIQYFGAGTRLSVL.

This clonotype was observed a few times. The genes are TRBV5-4 and TRBJ2-7; 7 nucleotides match TRBD1. CDR1 and CDR2 (germline): SGHNT, YYREEE (reference sequence). J was trimmed by 6 bases and V by 4 bases; bases with no gene match: 10. The length of the CDR3 is 14 residues. The DNA of the CDR3 is TGTGCCAGCAGCAGCCGCGACAGGGTACTCGAGCAGTACTTC. It yields the protein CASSSRDRVLEQYF. Looking up the rest from reference TRBV5-4 and TRBJ2-7 gives the full variable domain: ETGVTQSPTHLIKTRGQQVTLRCSSQSGHNTVSWYQQALGQGPQFIFQYYREEENGRGNFPPRFSGLQFPNYSSELNVNALELDDSALYLCASSSRDRVLEQYFGPGTRLTVT.